This T cell receptor beta chain was captured in a study of cytomegalovirus exposure and HLA in healthy donors. Findings and caveats of the study: The study put roughly 160 TCR beta chains on its list as cytomegalovirus-associated. The HLA-A and HLA-B alleles of most subjects were reportedly predicted accurately from TCR beta sequences. Researchers reported in a later analysis that a missense DCLRE1C variant was tied to TCR beta V- and J-gene trimming.

Turning to this clone: Its antigen is not known.

Healthy bone marrow donors made up the donor group. Germline V gene lookup returns CDR1 LNHDA and CDR2 SQIVND (reference sequence). This CDR3 contains 11 residues. V was pared by 4 bases and J by 15 bases, with 4 bases of the junction left unmatched. The PCR ran on 60 Vbeta and 13 Jbeta primers. Data came from immunoSEQ multiplex PCR; TCRdb stores just in-frame clones and leaves some out. The sample lists about 100,000 clones, around 80% occurring once. The clonotype comes from a female donor in good health and CMV-seropositive. The source material was PBMCs. This sequence joins TRBV19 and TRBJ1-4; 8 bases fit TRBD1. CDR3 protein: CASSSRTGMFF. The CDR3, as DNA: TGTGCCAGTAGTAGCCGGACAGGGATGTTTTTT.